This TCR beta chain was recorded in a study of shared clonotypes between healthy human individuals. Whole-study results and caveats: Exclusively blood specimens were collected; tissue repertoires likely differ. An effect of sequencing depth on clonotype sharing among donors was expected. Shared clonotypes: about 4.6% naive CD4, around 4% naive CD8, roughly 2.4% memory CD4, under 0.45% memory CD8.

TCRdb keeps only in-frame clones here, not all; method: immunoSEQ multiplex PCR. Of 2 million to 2.5 million clones listed, 80% to 95% are singletons. Comment on this clone: Its antigen is not identified.

Looked up from germline, CDR1 is KGHSH and CDR2 is LQKENI. The CDR3 has 15 amino acids. Trimming stripped 2 bases from V and 0 bases from J, with 10 bases between. The material sequenced was naive CD4+ T cells from PBMCs. As to subset: CD45RA+ positively selected. This chain joins TRBV18 and TRBJ2-5; D is unclear. The TCR was taken from a man aged 18 to 35 in good health. Some clones in this sample may be carry-over from other donors' samples. In nucleotides, the CDR3 is TGTGCCAGCTCACCAGGGTCCGAGAACCAAGAGACCCAGTACTTC. Amino acid sequence: CASSPGSENQETQYF.